The 20 T cell receptor beta chains below were found in one sample sequenced in a study of early T cells in non-severe SARS-CoV-2 infection. TCRdb reprocessed the 5' RACE reads via MiXCR and lists one record per CDR3 protein. The data show tens of thousands of distinct CDR3 sequences, roughly 10% seen once. Sequencing was carried out using whole blood. The source of these receptors is an adult who was a healthcare worker with PCR-confirmed SARS-CoV-2 infection or an uninfected control (not recorded which).

The table lists this clonotype with a few counts. J is TRBJ1-1 and V is TRBV3-1; D is unclear. The CDR3 contains 14 residues. In germline, CDR1 is LGHDT, CDR2 YNNKEL (reference sequence). Trimming removed 3 bases at V and 10 bases at J, with 18 bases between. The CDR3 nucleotides read TGTGCCAGCAGCCACCTCGGCGGGGAGGGTGGAGCTTTCTTT. This encodes CASSHLGGEGGAFF.

This clonotype was counted a few times. V is TRBV25-1 and J is TRBJ2-3, with TRBD2 matching over 8 bases. Per germline, CDR1 MGHDK and CDR2 SYGVNS. Unmatched junction bases numbered 10, after V lost 10 bases and J lost 4 bases. The CDR3 is made up of 14 amino acids. The CDR3: CATTLAGGADTQYF. The CDR3 DNA follows: TGTGCCACTACGCTAGCGGGTGGGGCAGATACGCAGTATTTT.

The gene calls are TRBV19 and TRBJ2-7, with D possibly matching TRBD1 (6 bases). Per the germline V gene, CDR1 is LNHDA and CDR2 is SQIVND (reference sequence). The V end lost 6 bases, the J end lost 6 bases, and 12 bases lay between the germline ends. The CDR3 runs 12 residues. The chain's CDR3 is CASSNRVSEQYF. DNA for the CDR3: TGTGCCAGTAGCAACAGGGTTTCCGAGCAGTACTTC.

This clonotype was seen ten or more times. The J gene is TRBJ1-3, the V gene TRBV4-1, with D perhaps matching TRBD1 (5 bases). CDR1 MGHRA and CDR2 YSYEKL come from the germline V gene. Trimming removed 0 bases from V and 2 bases from J, with 14 bases in between. The CDR3 is 17 residues long. The CDR3 here is CASSQEGELKTGNTIYF. DNA of the CDR3: TGCGCCAGCAGCCAAGAAGGGGAGTTAAAAACTGGAAACACCATATATTTT.

Relative to its sample, this clonotype is medium-sized. This chain joins TRBV20-1 and TRBJ2-7; TRBD2 matches at 9 bases. The CDR3 is 16 residues long. Germline CDR1 is DFQATT and CDR2 is SNEGSKA (reference sequence). V lost 5 bases, J lost 1 base, and 12 bases stayed unmatched. Here the CDR3 reads CSAQGTLAGVSYEQYF. In DNA, the CDR3 is TGCAGTGCTCAGGGGACCTTAGCGGGAGTATCCTACGAGCAGTACTTC.

This clonotype was detected a few times. The V call is TRBV7-2, the J call TRBJ2-3; D call uncertain. CDR1 is SGHTA, CDR2 FQGNSA, per germline. This CDR3 contains 14 residues. Trimming removed 5 bases from V and 1 base from J, with 10 bases in between. CDR3 sequence reads: CASSQSTRTDTQYF. The CDR3 bases are TGTGCCAGCAGCCAATCCACCCGCACAGATACGCAGTATTTT.

This clonotype was seen at least ten times. The chain uses TRBV28 and TRBJ2-3; TRBD1 agrees at 7 bases. With 5 bases clipped from V and 1 base from J, the junction kept 3 bases outside the gene matches. The germline CDR1 and CDR2 sequences are MDHEN and SYDVKM. The length of the CDR3 is 14 residues. In DNA form, the CDR3 reads TGTGCCAGCAGTGACGGACAGGGCACAGATACGCAGTATTTT. This sequence encodes CASSDGQGTDTQYF.

The table lists this clonotype with many counts. The chain employs TRBV6-2 or TRBV6-3 and TRBJ2-2, with D unclear. This CDR3 has 15 residues. Germline CDR1 and CDR2: MNHEY and SVGEGT. V lost 0 bases and J 4 bases, leaving 9 bases between the germline ends. The CDR3 spells CASSYSNILTGELFF. CDR3 nucleotide sequence: TGTGCCAGCAGTTACTCGAACATTCTCACCGGGGAGCTGTTTTTT.

This clonotype was counted between two and nine times. The J gene is TRBJ2-3, the V gene TRBV11-2, with D possibly TRBD2 on 5 matching bases. Germline V gene data show CDR1 as SGHAT and CDR2 as FQNNGV. V was pared by 2 bases and J by 4 bases, with 10 bases between. This CDR3 contains 14 residues. The CDR3 protein is CASSLSLAADTQYF. The CDR3 DNA reads TGTGCCAGCAGCTTAAGCCTAGCAGCAGATACGCAGTATTTT.

This clonotype was detected a few times. The rearrangement links TRBV25-1 to TRBJ2-1; tentative D call: TRBD2 (5 bases). V lost 3 bases, J lost 3 bases, and 9 bases lay in between. There are 14 residues in the CDR3. Germline lookup yields CDR1 MGHDK and CDR2 SYGVNS. CDR3: CASSEIGLYNEQFF. The CDR3 DNA reads as TGTGCCAGCAGTGAGATCGGACTCTACAATGAGCAGTTCTTC.

The rearrangement joins TRBV28 to TRBJ1-6, with D perhaps matching TRBD1 (5 bases). Germline V CDR1 and CDR2: MDHEN, SYDVKM. The V and J ends lost 6 bases and 13 bases respectively, with 10 bases between them. The CDR3 is made up of 11 amino acids. CDR3: CASRTGHPLHF. Here the CDR3 DNA reads TGTGCCAGCAGAACAGGACATCCCCTCCACTTT.

V is TRBV19 and J is TRBJ2-2; D gene unclear. With 9 bases removed from V and 2 bases from J, the gap between germline ends came to 7 bases. Germline lookup yields CDR1 LNHDA and CDR2 SQIVND (reference sequence). The CDR3 length is 12 residues. In nucleotides, the CDR3 is TGTGCCAGCCTCAAAAACACCGGGGAGCTGTTTTTT. It encodes CASLKNTGELFF.

The chain has TRBV12-3 or TRBV12-4 and TRBJ2-1; 9 bases align to TRBD1. After removal of 6 bases from V and 5 bases from J, the junction contained 5 bases not matched to a gene. The CDR3 is 14 amino acids. CDR3 amino acids: CASSPGQGHNEQFF. CDR3 DNA: TGTGCCAGCAGCCCGGGACAGGGCCACAATGAGCAGTTCTTC.

Many counts were recorded for this clonotype. J is TRBJ2-7 and V is TRBV29-1, with D perhaps TRBD1 (6 bases). The CDR3 has 12 residues. Looked up from germline, CDR1 is SQVTM and CDR2 is ANQGSEA. Trimming removed 7 bases from V and 2 bases from J, with 12 bases in between. CDR3 coding DNA: TGCAGCGGCCGGGACAACGCCTACGAGCAGTACTTC. Translating it yields CSGRDNAYEQYF.

The gene calls are TRBV20-1 and TRBJ2-2; 7 bases map to TRBD1. The CDR3 sequence is 18 residues long. CDR1 DFQATT and CDR2 SNEGSKA come from the germline V gene (reference sequence). V was clipped by 0 bases and J by 2 bases; unmatched bases: 12. CDR3: CSARDFEQGVANTGELFF. In nucleotides, the CDR3 is TGCAGTGCTAGAGATTTCGAGCAGGGGGTCGCCAACACCGGGGAGCTGTTTTTT.

This clonotype was seen once. The chain employs TRBV29-1 and TRBJ2-5; D is undetermined. In germline, CDR1 is SQVTM, CDR2 ANQGSEA. V was cut by 3 bases and J by 2 bases, with 10 bases left in between. The CDR3 is 13 amino acids. The CDR3 region has the DNA TGCAGCGTTGATTTCGTGCTTCAAGAGACCCAGTACTTC. Its protein is CSVDFVLQETQYF.

V gene TRBV28 combines with J gene TRBJ1-2, with D tentatively TRBD1 (5 bases). Looked up from germline, CDR1 is MDHEN and CDR2 is SYDVKM. The ends were cut back, 7 bases at V and 8 bases at J, with 20 bases in the middle. The CDR3 is 14 residues long. The CDR3: CASTPYGGFGGYTF. CDR3 bases: TGTGCCAGCACCCCCTATGGGGGGTTCGGGGGCTACACCTTC.

This clonotype showed up many times. The chain carries TRBV20-1 and TRBJ2-6; 8 positions match TRBD2. The CDR3 loop spans 16 amino acids. V trimming: 6 bases; J trimming: 3 bases; junction bases outside the gene matches: 10. Per germline, CDR1 DFQATT and CDR2 SNEGSKA (reference sequence). The CDR3 sequence is CSALSQRGFGANVLTF. The CDR3, as DNA: TGCAGTGCCCTCTCTCAGCGGGGGTTTGGGGCCAACGTCCTGACTTTC.

This clonotype was found a few times. The V gene is TRBV7-9, the J gene TRBJ1-5, with 7 bases identical to TRBD1. The CDR3 contains 15 residues. The germline V gene has CDR1 SEHNR and CDR2 FQNEAQ (reference sequence). V lost 1 base and J lost 6; bases outside the gene matches: 6. The CDR3 reads CASSLDRGDSQPQHF. The CDR3 DNA is TGTGCCAGCAGCTTAGACAGGGGCGACAGTCAGCCCCAGCATTTT.

This clonotype was seen only a few times. The rearrangement joins TRBV6-2 or TRBV6-3 to TRBJ2-4; 8 nucleotides align to TRBD1. Germline CDR1 MNHEY, CDR2 SVGEGT. With 5 bases clipped from V and 7 bases from J, the junction kept 7 bases outside the gene matches. CDR3 length equals 14 residues. Written as DNA, the CDR3 is TGTGCCAGCAGTCTCTGGACAGGGAAGAACATTCAGTACTTC. Amino acids: CASSLWTGKNIQYF.